This T cell receptor (beta chain) was obtained from a study of T cells in Graves' hyperthyroidism and ophthalmopathy (dated by TCRdb to the late 2010s). A note on the overall study: Peripheral blood samples were taken at initial diagnosis, before any treatment was given. In more than 5 Graves' hyperthyroidism patients, the study also compared T-cell repertoires from thyroid tissue with T-cell repertoires from blood. The 75 to 100 discovery patients were divided at random into training and test sets in a 7:3 ratio. Once sampling was done, hyperthyroidism patients were given methimazole at a starting dose of 30 mg daily, whereas ophthalmopathy patients were given high-dose intravenous methylprednisolone. The paper reports TCR Vbeta CDR3 sequencing of fewer than 150 peripheral blood samples: some 41 ophthalmopathy, under 85 hyperthyroidism and 17 progressor patients. To identify TCR V-J signatures that set the groups apart, the researchers used a discovery cohort of 100 patients, made up of 43 with Graves' ophthalmopathy and about 60 with stable Graves' hyperthyroidism. An independent validation cohort of under 20 hyperthyroidism patients and about 15 patients who later progressed to ophthalmopathy tested prospective prediction of ophthalmopathy.

The cysteine opens and the phenylalanine closes a CDR3 of 15 amino acids. CDR3 DNA is the only sequence kept; it has 45 bases, read in frame from the first base. Taken from the germline V gene, the CDR1 and CDR2 loops are MDHEN and SYDVKM. V gives up 2 bases and J gives up 4 bases, and the segment between their germline ends measures 14 bases. The TCR beta CDR3 regions were amplified from the RNA transcripts. A first-round RT-PCR of the TCR CDR3 used the HTBI primer set with the Qiagen OneStep RT-PCR kit. The libraries were constructed in a second round of multiplex PCR and then size-selected and purified. The libraries were sequenced on an Illumina HiSeq2000 using paired-end 100 bp reads. Per the original workflow: SOAPnuke was used to process the raw data, with reads discarded if the reads contained adapters or uncalled bases, had a mean Phred below 15, or lacked an exact constant-primer or identifier match. COPE v1.2.5 was used to merge high-quality paired reads, and clonotypes were defined as unique nucleotide sequences. Clonotypes were aligned to IMGT TRBV, TRBD and TRBJ reference segments using MiTCR v1.1. Analysis was restricted to V-J combinations with a frequency above 0.0001, which covered 99.2% of repertoires. The TCS score was defined as F50 (clonal expansion) divided by E x V (chaos), with BLOSUM62-based TCRdist calculated between CDR3 peptides within each V-J. Welch's t-statistics and random forest reduced 500 to 550 V-J features to roughly 13, which were used in a naive Bayes classifier (R e1071). Using fastp trimming at Q25 and MiXCR clonotype assembly, TCRdb reanalyzed the public sequencing data and kept in-frame beta chains. Here each entry gathers all rows of one CDR3 protein and keeps the most common genes and DNA. These V and J calls are TCRdb output, not the study's own analysis. This sample comprises fewer than 750,000 distinct CDR3 sequences, approximately 14% of them detected only once. The top ten hold around 12% of the sample.

Ophthalmopathy patients had moderately to severely active disease, Clinical Activity Score of at least 3, NOSPECS grade of at least 4, and duration under 3 months. Any patient with an uncontrolled infection, another autoimmune disease, pregnancy or lactation was excluded. Diagnoses were based on clinical symptoms, serum thyroxine and TRAb, thyroid ultrasound and orbital computed tomography. PBMCs were separated from 7.5 to 10 ml of fresh peripheral blood using Ficoll-Paque density gradient centrifugation. Total RNA was extracted with Trizol reagent, and quality was checked on an Agilent 2100 Bioanalyzer. General study outcomes and caveats: In validation, progression to ophthalmopathy was predicted by the model with roughly 69% sensitivity and about 72% specificity, a median of approximately 6.5 months before onset. Most expanded thyroid clonotypes (frequency above 0.001) were also detected in blood, suggesting blood repertoires may reflect thyroid immune responses. No statistical method was used to fix the sample size in advance, and group allocation was not hidden from the investigators. A model built on a 13 V-J signature distinguished ophthalmopathy from stable hyperthyroidism, reaching 85% to 90% sensitivity and approximately 81% specificity in cross-validation and 80%/75% in testing.

This clonotype was found many times. Its binding antigen is unknown. No clone much larger than this one lies a single base away; base qualities are absent. The sample consisted of blood. The sequence derives from a woman aged 45-59 years with Graves' ophthalmopathy. The chain was built from TRBV28 and TRBJ1-1, with no confident D gene call. The base sequence is TGTGCCAGCAGTTTAACAGACTCCCTGAGCACTGAAGCTTTCTTT. Its translation reads: CASSLTDSLSTEAFF. Extended through the reference TRBV28 and TRBJ1-1 proteins, this CDR3 yields the full variable domain: DVKVTQSSRYLVKRTGEKVFLECVQDMDHENMFWYRQDPGLGLRLIYFSYDVKMKEKGDIPEGYSVSREKKERFSLILESASTNQTSMYLCASSLTDSLSTEAFFGQGTRLTVV.